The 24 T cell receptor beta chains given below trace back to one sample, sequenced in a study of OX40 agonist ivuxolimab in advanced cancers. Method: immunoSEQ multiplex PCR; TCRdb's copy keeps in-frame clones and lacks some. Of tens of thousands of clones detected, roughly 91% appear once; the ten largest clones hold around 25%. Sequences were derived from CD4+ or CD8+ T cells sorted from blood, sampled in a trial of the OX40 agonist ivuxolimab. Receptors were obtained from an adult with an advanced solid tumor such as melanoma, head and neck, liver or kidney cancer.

The DNA for the CDR3 is TGTGCCAGCAGTGCGACTAGCGGGATTTCCTACAATGAGCAGTTCTTC. Its protein is CASSATSGISYNEQFF. The chain recombines TRBV6-6 with TRBJ2-1, with 11 bases lining up with TRBD2. The CDR3 has 16 amino acids. CDR1 is MNHNY, CDR2 SVGAGI, per germline (reference sequence). J gave up 1 base and V 5 bases, and 4 bases lay outside the gene matches.

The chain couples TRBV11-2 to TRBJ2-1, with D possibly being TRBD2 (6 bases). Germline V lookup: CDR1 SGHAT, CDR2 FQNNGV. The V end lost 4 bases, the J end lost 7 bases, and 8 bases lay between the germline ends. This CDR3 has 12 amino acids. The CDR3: CASSSAGNEQFF. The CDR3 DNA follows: TGTGCCAGCAGCTCCGCGGGGAATGAGCAGTTCTTC.

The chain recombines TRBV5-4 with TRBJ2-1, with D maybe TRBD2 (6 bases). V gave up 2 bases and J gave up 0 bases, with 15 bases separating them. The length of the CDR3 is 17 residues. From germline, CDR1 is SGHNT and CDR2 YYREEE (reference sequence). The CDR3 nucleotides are TGTGCCAGCAGCTTTCGGTTGGGGGGAAGCTCCTACAATGAGCAGTTCTTC. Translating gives CASSFRLGGSSYNEQFF.

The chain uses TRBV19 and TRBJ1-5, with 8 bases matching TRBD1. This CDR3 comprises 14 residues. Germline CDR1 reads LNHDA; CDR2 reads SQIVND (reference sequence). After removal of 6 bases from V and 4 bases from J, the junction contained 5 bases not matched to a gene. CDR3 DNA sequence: TGTGCCAGTAGCCAAACAGGGGGAAATCAGCCCCAGCATTTT. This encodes CASSQTGGNQPQHF.

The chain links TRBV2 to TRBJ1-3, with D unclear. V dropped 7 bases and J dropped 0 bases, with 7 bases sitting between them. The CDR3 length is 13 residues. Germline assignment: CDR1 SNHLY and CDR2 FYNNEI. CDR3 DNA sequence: TGTGCCAGCACAACGGGCTCTGGAAACACCATATATTTT. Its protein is CASTTGSGNTIYF.

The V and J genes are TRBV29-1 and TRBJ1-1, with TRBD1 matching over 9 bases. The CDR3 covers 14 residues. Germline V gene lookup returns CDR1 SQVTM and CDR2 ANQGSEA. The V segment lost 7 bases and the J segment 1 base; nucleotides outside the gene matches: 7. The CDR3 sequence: CSALTGGRNTEAFF. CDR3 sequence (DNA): TGCAGCGCTCTGACAGGGGGAAGGAACACTGAAGCTTTCTTT.

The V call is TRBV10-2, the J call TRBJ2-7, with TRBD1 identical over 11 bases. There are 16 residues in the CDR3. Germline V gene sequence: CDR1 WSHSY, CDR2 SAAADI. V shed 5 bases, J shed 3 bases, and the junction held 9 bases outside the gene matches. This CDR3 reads CASSLDRGQRVYEQYF. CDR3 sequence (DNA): TGCGCCAGCAGTTTGGACAGGGGGCAGAGGGTCTACGAGCAGTACTTC.

The DNA for the CDR3 is TGTGCCAGCAATCCAGGGAACACTGAAGCTTTCTTT. Amino acid sequence: CASNPGNTEAFF. The chain couples TRBV6-6 to TRBJ1-1; D uncertain. The CDR3 sequence is 12 residues long. V gave up 7 bases and J gave up 1 base, with 7 bases separating them. Germline V gene data show CDR1 as MNHNY and CDR2 as SVGAGI (reference sequence).

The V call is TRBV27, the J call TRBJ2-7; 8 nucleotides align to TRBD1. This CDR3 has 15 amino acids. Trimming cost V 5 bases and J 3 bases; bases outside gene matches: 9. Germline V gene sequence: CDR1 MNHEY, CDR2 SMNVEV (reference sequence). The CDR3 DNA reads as TGTGCCAGCAGTCCGATGACAGGGGAAGTCTACGAGCAGTACTTC. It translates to CASSPMTGEVYEQYF.

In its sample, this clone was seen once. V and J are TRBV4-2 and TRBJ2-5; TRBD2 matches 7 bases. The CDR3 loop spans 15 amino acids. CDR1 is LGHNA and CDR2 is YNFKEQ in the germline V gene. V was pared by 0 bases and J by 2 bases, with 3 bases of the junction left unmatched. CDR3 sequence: CASSQDYSGQETQYF. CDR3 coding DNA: TGTGCCAGCAGCCAAGATTATAGCGGGCAAGAGACCCAGTACTTC.

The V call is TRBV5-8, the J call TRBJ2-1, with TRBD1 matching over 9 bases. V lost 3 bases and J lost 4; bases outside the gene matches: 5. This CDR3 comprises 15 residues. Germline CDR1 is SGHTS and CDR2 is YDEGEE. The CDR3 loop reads CASSSGTGPYNEQFF. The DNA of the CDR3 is TGTGCCAGCAGCTCCGGGACAGGGCCGTACAATGAGCAGTTCTTC.

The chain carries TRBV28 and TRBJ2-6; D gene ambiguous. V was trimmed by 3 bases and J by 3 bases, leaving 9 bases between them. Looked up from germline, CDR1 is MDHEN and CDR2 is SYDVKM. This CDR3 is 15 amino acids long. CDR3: CASSLVRLGANVLTF. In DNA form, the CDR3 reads TGTGCCAGCAGTTTGGTTCGGCTTGGGGCCAACGTCCTGACTTTC.

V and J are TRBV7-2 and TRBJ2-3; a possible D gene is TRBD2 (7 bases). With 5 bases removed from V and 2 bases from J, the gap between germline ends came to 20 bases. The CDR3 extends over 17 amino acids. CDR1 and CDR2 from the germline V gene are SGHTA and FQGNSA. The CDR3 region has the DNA TGTGCCAGCAGCGCTATCGGGGGGCCAAAGACCACAGATACGCAGTATTTT. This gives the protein CASSAIGGPKTTDTQYF.

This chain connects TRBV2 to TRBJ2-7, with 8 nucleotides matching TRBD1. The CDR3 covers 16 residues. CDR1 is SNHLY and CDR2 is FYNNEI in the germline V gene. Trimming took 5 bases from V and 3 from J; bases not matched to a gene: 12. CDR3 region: CASSQMRTGLNYEQYF. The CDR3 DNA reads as TGTGCCAGCAGTCAAATGAGGACAGGGCTAAACTACGAGCAGTACTTC.

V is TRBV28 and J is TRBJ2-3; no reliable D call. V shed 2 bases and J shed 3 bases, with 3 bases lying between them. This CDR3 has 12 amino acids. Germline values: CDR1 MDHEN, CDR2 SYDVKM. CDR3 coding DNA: TGTGCCAGCAGTTTAGGGACAGATACGCAGTATTTT. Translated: CASSLGTDTQYF.

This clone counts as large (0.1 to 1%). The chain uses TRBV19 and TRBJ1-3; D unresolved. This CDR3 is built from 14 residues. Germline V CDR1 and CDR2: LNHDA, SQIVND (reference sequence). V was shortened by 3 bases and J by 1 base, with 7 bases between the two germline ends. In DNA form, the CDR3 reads TGTGCCAGTAGTATGAAGACTTCTGGAAACACCATATATTTT. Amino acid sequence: CASSMKTSGNTIYF.

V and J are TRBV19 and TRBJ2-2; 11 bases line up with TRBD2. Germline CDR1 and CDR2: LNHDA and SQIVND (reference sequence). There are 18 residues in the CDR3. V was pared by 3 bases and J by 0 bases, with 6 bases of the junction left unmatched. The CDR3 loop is CASSIVTSGTSNTGELFF. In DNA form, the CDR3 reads TGTGCCAGTAGTATCGTGACTAGCGGGACATCGAACACCGGGGAGCTGTTTTTT. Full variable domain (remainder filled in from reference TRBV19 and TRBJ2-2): DGGITQSPKYLFRKEGQNVTLSCEQNLNHDAMYWYRQDPGQGLRLIYYSQIVNDFQKGDIAEGYSVSREKKESFPLTVTSAQKNPTAFYLCASSIVTSGTSNTGELFFGEGSRLTVL.

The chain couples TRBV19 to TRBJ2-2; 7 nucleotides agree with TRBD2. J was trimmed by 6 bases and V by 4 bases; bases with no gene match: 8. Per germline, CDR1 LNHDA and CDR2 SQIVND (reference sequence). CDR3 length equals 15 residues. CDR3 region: CASSTTSRGSGELFF. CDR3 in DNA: TGTGCCAGTAGTACGACTAGCCGGGGGTCCGGGGAGCTGTTTTTT.

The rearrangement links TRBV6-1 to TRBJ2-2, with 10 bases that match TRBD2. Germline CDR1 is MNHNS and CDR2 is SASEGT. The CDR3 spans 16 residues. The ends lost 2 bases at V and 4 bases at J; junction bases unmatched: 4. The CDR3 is CASSEPSGSPTGELFF. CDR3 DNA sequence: TGTGCCAGCAGTGAACCTAGCGGGAGCCCCACCGGGGAGCTGTTTTTT.

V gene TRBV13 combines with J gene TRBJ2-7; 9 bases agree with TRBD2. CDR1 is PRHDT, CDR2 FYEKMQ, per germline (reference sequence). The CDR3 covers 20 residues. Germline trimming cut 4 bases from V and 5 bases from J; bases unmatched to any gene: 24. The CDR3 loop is CASSSSAALPSAGGSHEQYF. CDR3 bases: TGTGCCAGCAGCTCGAGCGCTGCCTTGCCTAGCGCGGGAGGGTCCCACGAGCAGTACTTC. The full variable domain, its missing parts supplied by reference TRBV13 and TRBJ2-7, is AAGVIQSPRHLIKEKRETATLKCYPIPRHDTVYWYQQGPGQDPQFLISFYEKMQSDKGSIPDRFSAQQFSDYHSELNMSSLELGDSALYFCASSSSAALPSAGGSHEQYFGPGTRLTVT.

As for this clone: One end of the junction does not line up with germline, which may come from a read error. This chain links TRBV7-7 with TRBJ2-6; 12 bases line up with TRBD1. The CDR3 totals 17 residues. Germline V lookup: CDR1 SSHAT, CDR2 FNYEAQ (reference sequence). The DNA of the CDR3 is TGTGCTAGCAGCCCGGGACAGGGGGCGGTTGGGGCCAACGTCCTGACTTTC. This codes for CASSPGQGAVGANVLTF. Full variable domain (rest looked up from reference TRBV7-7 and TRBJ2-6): GAGVSQSPRYKVTKRGQDVTLRCDPISSHATLYWYQQALGQGPEFLTYFNYEAQPDKSGLPSDRFSAERPEGSISTLTIQRTEQRDSAMYRCASSPGQGAVGANVLTFGAGSRLTVL.

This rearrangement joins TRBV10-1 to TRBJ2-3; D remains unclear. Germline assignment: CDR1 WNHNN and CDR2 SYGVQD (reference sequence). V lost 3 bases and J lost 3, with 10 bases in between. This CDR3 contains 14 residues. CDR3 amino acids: CASSDLLHTDTQYF. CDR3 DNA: TGCGCCAGCAGTGATCTGCTGCATACAGATACGCAGTATTTT.

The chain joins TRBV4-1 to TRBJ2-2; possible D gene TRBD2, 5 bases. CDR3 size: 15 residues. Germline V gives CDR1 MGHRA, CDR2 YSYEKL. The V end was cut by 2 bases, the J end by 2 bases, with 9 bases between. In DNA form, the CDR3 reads TGCGCCAGCAGCCAATGGGGAGATAACACCGGGGAGCTGTTTTTT. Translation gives CASSQWGDNTGELFF.

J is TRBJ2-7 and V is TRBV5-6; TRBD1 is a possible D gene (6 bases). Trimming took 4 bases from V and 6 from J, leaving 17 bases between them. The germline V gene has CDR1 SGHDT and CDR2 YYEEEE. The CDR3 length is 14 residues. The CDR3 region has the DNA TGTGCCAGCAGCCCCGGCAGGGGTGGTTCCGAGCAGTACTTC. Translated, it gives CASSPGRGGSEQYF.